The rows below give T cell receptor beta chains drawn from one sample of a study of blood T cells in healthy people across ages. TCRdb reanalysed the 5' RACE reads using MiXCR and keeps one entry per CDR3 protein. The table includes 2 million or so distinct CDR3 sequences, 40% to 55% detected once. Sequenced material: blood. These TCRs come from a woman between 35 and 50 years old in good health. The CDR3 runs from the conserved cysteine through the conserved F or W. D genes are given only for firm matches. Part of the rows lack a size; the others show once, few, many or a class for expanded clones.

TGTGCCAGCAGCGTAGGAGCGGGGGCTCTAGAGACCCAGTACTTC	CASSVGAGALETQYF	TRBD2	TRBJ2-5	TRBV9	many
TGTGCCAGCAGCCAAGAGAGGCGGGGGGTCCCACAAGAGACCCAGTACTTC	CASSQERRGVPQETQYF	TRBD2	TRBJ2-5	TRBV3-1	few
TGTGCCAGCAGTTTACAGGGATCCTTAAATCAGCCCCAGCATTTT	CASSLQGSLNQPQHF	-	TRBJ1-5	TRBV12-3/TRBV12-4	few
TGCAGTGCAACGGCGGGGGGGGCGGACTATGGCTACACCTTC	CSATAGGADYGYTF	-	TRBJ1-2	TRBV20-1	-
TGTGCCAGCAGTCAACAGGGACAGATCCAAGAGACCCAGTACTTC	CASSQQGQIQETQYF	TRBD1	TRBJ2-5	TRBV6-2/TRBV6-3	-
TGTGCCAGCAGCCGCGACCTGGGGGAGCAGTACTTC	CASSRDLGEQYF	-	TRBJ2-7	TRBV12-3/TRBV12-4	many
TGCAGTGCTTGGACTTCGACCTACGAGCAGTACTTC	CSAWTSTYEQYF	-	TRBJ2-7	TRBV20-1	few
TGTGCCGTATCACCTAGCGGGGGAAGCTCCTACGAGCAGTACTTC	CAVSPSGGSSYEQYF	TRBD2	TRBJ2-7	TRBV27	-
TGTGCCAGCAGTAACCCACCTGGACAGGGTAGGAGTGAGCAGTTCTTC	CASSNPPGQGRSEQFF	TRBD1	TRBJ2-1	TRBV6-2/TRBV6-3	few
TGTGCCAGCAGCTTAGCAAGATTTTTGTACTTC	CASSLARFLYF	-	TRBJ2-7	TRBV7-2	few
TGTGCCACCAGGGGTGGTGGAGGGGCTGGCAATCAGCCCCAGCATTTT	CATRGGGGAGNQPQHF	-	TRBJ1-5	TRBV15	-
TGTGCCAGCAGTTACAGGGGGCTCGGCAATAATTCACCCCTCCACTTT	CASSYRGLGNNSPLHF	TRBD1	TRBJ1-6	TRBV27	-
TGCGCCAGCAGCTTGGAGAGGACAGGGGGCAACACCGGGGAGCTGTTTTTT	CASSLERTGGNTGELFF	TRBD1	TRBJ2-2	TRBV5-1	-
TGCAGCGCCTCCGGGACAGGGGTAGGCGCAGATACGCAGTATTTT	CSASGTGVGADTQYF	TRBD1	TRBJ2-3	TRBV29-1	-
TGTGCCAGCAGCGTAGGAGGGTTGGGGGGCTACACCTTC	CASSVGGLGGYTF	-	TRBJ1-2	TRBV9	-
TGTGCCAGCAGTTACGGAACACTTGGAATAGGAGAGACCCAGTACTTC	CASSYGTLGIGETQYF	-	TRBJ2-5	TRBV6-5	-
TGTGCCACCAGCAGAGATCTGGGAGGCGAGGGCTACACCTTC	CATSRDLGGEGYTF	-	TRBJ1-2	TRBV15	few
TGCGCCAGCAGCCAAGTTCCACCGGGACTAGTGTCCTACGAGCAGTACTTC	CASSQVPPGLVSYEQYF	TRBD2	TRBJ2-7	TRBV4-1	once
TGTGCCAGCAGCTTGGTCGGCGGGACAGGGAGCGACGAGCAGTACTTC	CASSLVGGTGSDEQYF	TRBD1	TRBJ2-7	TRBV5-6	-
TGCGCCAGCAGCCAAGTTGGGGGACAGGGGGCGCGCGAGCAGTACTTC	CASSQVGGQGAREQYF	TRBD1	TRBJ2-7	TRBV4-3	-
TGTGCCAGCAGCTCGTGGACGGTTAAAGAGACCCAGTACTTC	CASSSWTVKETQYF	-	TRBJ2-5	TRBV6-2/TRBV6-3	-